The 29 T cell receptor beta chains listed next were all sequenced from one sample in a study of neoadjuvant nivolumab and ipilimumab in lung cancer. Clones were sequenced by immunoSEQ multiplex PCR, and TCRdb holds only the in-frame ones, with some missing. The sample comprises roughly 28,000 clones, 83% of which are singletons, and 4.5% to 5.5% rests with the top ten. The sequenced sample was tumor tissue, obtained after neoadjuvant nivolumab, alone or with ipilimumab, at or shortly before surgery. Receptors were obtained from an adult with non-small cell lung cancer.

This clone is termed medium-sized. For the CDR3, the DNA is TGCAGCGTTGATGAGTCGGGCTTCGCTGAAGCTTTCTTT. It yields the protein CSVDESGFAEAFF. The chain couples TRBV29-1 to TRBJ1-1; no clear D. V dropped 3 bases and J dropped 6 bases, with 14 bases sitting between them. The CDR3 has 13 residues. Germline V lookup: CDR1 SQVTM, CDR2 ANQGSEA. The full variable domain, completed using reference TRBV29-1 and TRBJ1-1, is SAVISQKPSRDICQRGTSLTIQCQVDSQVTMMFWYRQQPGQSLTLIATANQGSEATYESGFVIDKFPISRPNLTFSTLTVSNMSPEDSSIYLCSVDESGFAEAFFGQGTRLTVV.

The chain links TRBV21-1 to TRBJ2-7; the table's TRBD1 call for D was not verified on the DNA. TRBV21-1 represents a pseudogene. The length of the CDR3 is 14 residues. CDR3: CASSPGTGPYEQYF. CDR3 sequence (DNA): TGTGCCAGCTCTCCCGGGACAGGGCCCTACGAGCAGTACTTC.

The V gene is TRBV20-1, the J gene TRBJ2-7; the D is unclear. The CDR3 totals 11 residues. Germline values: CDR1 DFQATT, CDR2 SNEGSKA (reference sequence). V shed 3 bases and J shed 4 bases, with 7 bases lying between them. The CDR3 region has the DNA TGCAGTGCTAGTCTCGAATACGAGCAGTACTTC. Encoded protein: CSASLEYEQYF.

This chain links TRBV15 with TRBJ2-5, with a possible D match to TRBD1 (6 bases). Germline loops: CDR1 LNHNV, CDR2 YYDKDF (reference sequence). The CDR3 sequence is 14 residues long. The V gene lost 4 bases and the J gene lost 2 bases, with 11 bases spanning the gap. CDR3 loop: CATSMKQGQETQYF. Here the CDR3 DNA reads TGTGCCACCAGCATGAAGCAGGGGCAAGAGACCCAGTACTTC.

The chain is built from TRBV7-2 and TRBJ2-7; D perhaps matches TRBD2 (6 bases). V was pared by 5 bases and J by 3 bases, with 23 bases between. Germline CDR1 is SGHTA and CDR2 is FQGNSA. The CDR3 is 17 amino acids. CDR3 in amino acids: CASSKTNGGTPIYEQYF. The CDR3, as DNA: TGTGCCAGCAGCAAAACTAACGGGGGTACCCCCATCTACGAGCAGTACTTC.

This sequence joins TRBV6-1 and TRBJ1-5; tentative D call: TRBD1 (6 bases). CDR1 is MNHNS and CDR2 is SASEGT in the germline V gene. The V gene lost 7 bases and the J gene lost 4 bases, with 14 bases spanning the gap. This CDR3 is built from 14 residues. The CDR3 loop reads CASNAGTLNQPQHF. In DNA, the CDR3 is TGTGCCAGCAATGCCGGGACACTGAATCAGCCCCAGCATTTT.

The gene calls are TRBV18 and TRBJ2-3; weak D call: TRBD1 (6 bases). This CDR3 region has 15 residues. V was clipped by 1 base and J by 4 bases, with 12 bases between them. Looked up from germline, CDR1 is KGHSH and CDR2 is LQKENI. The CDR3: CASSPQGDRADTQYF. For the CDR3, the DNA is TGTGCCAGCTCACCACAGGGGGATAGGGCAGATACGCAGTATTTT.

This chain connects TRBV18 to TRBJ2-1, with TRBD1 identical over 12 bases. The germline CDR1 and CDR2 sequences are KGHSH and LQKENI. V gave up 3 bases and J gave up 9 bases; unmatched junction bases: 9. CDR3 length: 16 residues. CDR3 sequence reads: CASSPTPGQGAGEQFF. The CDR3 coding sequence is TGTGCCAGCTCACCTACGCCGGGACAGGGGGCGGGTGAGCAGTTCTTC.

The chain links TRBV6-1 to TRBJ1-2; unclear D gene. V shed 2 bases and J shed 2 bases, with 6 bases lying between them. CDR1 MNHNS and CDR2 SASEGT come from the germline V gene. The CDR3 consists of 13 residues. Written as DNA, the CDR3 is TGTGCCAGCAGTGAACCGGGCAACTATGGCTACACCTTC. As protein: CASSEPGNYGYTF.

The chain couples TRBV2 to TRBJ1-6, with D maybe TRBD1 (6 bases). CDR3 length: 15 residues. Germline loops: CDR1 SNHLY, CDR2 FYNNEI. Trimming pared 2 bases from V and 8 bases from J, leaving 13 bases between. The CDR3 reads CASSESGGLDSPLHF. Written as DNA, the CDR3 is TGTGCCAGCAGTGAAAGTGGGGGGCTGGATTCACCCCTCCACTTT.

The CDR3 is CASSEQGISNYGYTF. CDR3 DNA sequence: TGTGCCAGCAGTGAACAGGGTATTAGTAACTATGGCTACACCTTC. The chain is built from TRBV2 and TRBJ1-2; D is possibly TRBD1 (5 bases). CDR1 SNHLY and CDR2 FYNNEI come from the germline V gene. This CDR3 comprises 15 residues. Trimming removed 2 bases from V and 1 base from J, with 11 bases in between.

The chain joins TRBV4-1 to TRBJ2-3; D is unclear. The CDR3 is 15 amino acids. CDR1 is MGHRA and CDR2 is YSYEKL in the germline V gene. V was cut by 2 bases and J by 0 bases, with 9 bases left in between. CDR3 nucleotides: TGCGCCAGCAGCCAAACGGGCACTAGCACAGATACGCAGTATTTT. It codes for CASSQTGTSTDTQYF.

The gene calls are TRBV2 and TRBJ2-7; D gene uncertain. Between the trimmed V and J ends, which lost 6 bases and 0 bases, there was a span of 9 bases. The germline gives CDR1 SNHLY, CDR2 FYNNEI. This CDR3 comprises 13 residues. The CDR3 bases are TGTGCCAGCAGGGACGTCAGCTCCTACGAGCAGTACTTC. Its protein product is CASRDVSSYEQYF.

The chain combines TRBV6-6 with TRBJ2-1; 7 bases fit TRBD1. CDR1 MNHNY and CDR2 SVGAGI come from the germline V gene (reference sequence). The CDR3 has 14 amino acids. The ends lost 5 bases at V and 5 bases at J; junction bases unmatched: 6. CDR3 nucleotides: TGTGCCAGCAGTCAGGGGACAGCAAACAATGAGCAGTTCTTC. Translated, it gives CASSQGTANNEQFF.

The chain couples TRBV30 to TRBJ1-2, with D hard to call. Germline CDR1 GTSNPN, CDR2 SVGIG (reference sequence). The V gene lost 4 bases and the J gene lost 0 bases, with 3 bases spanning the gap. The CDR3 extends over 11 amino acids. The CDR3 sequence: CAWTSNYGYTF. Here the CDR3 DNA reads TGTGCCTGGACCTCTAACTATGGCTACACCTTC.

The table lists this clone with a few counts. The gene calls are TRBV5-4 and TRBJ2-7, with D maybe TRBD1 (6 bases). The germline V gene encodes CDR1 SGHNT and CDR2 YYREEE (reference sequence). The CDR3 totals 15 residues. Trimming shortened V by 2 bases and J by 2 bases, and 14 bases separated the two germline ends. The CDR3 spells CASSFGTSGAYEQYF. CDR3 in DNA: TGTGCCAGCAGCTTCGGGACCTCAGGGGCCTACGAGCAGTACTTC.

The chain carries TRBV11-3 and TRBJ2-7, with TRBD2 matching 7 bases. V lost 5 bases to trimming and J lost 6 bases; unmatched junction nucleotides: 10. The germline CDR1 and CDR2 sequences are SGHNT and YENEEA. The CDR3 totals 14 residues. CDR3 in DNA: TGTGCCAGCAGCCCCTACTCTACTAGCGCCGAGCAGTACTTC. It yields the protein CASSPYSTSAEQYF.

This clone was found once. The chain is built from TRBV19 and TRBJ2-5; TRBD2 matches 12 bases. In germline, CDR1 is LNHDA, CDR2 SQIVND (reference sequence). The CDR3 covers 14 residues. With 8 bases clipped from V and 2 bases from J, the junction kept 3 bases outside the gene matches. CDR3 sequence: CASGLAGLQETQYF. CDR3 coding DNA: TGTGCCAGTGGACTAGCGGGGTTACAAGAGACCCAGTACTTC.

The V and J genes are TRBV18 and TRBJ2-4; 10 bases agree with TRBD1. CDR3 length: 17 amino acids. The germline CDR1 and CDR2 sequences are KGHSH and LQKENI. The V gene end was trimmed by 0 bases and the J gene end by 3 bases; junction bases not matched to a gene: 5. CDR3 in amino acids: CASSPPGTGVLKNIQYF. In DNA form, the CDR3 reads TGTGCCAGCTCACCACCCGGGACAGGGGTCCTCAAAAACATTCAGTACTTC.

J is TRBJ2-7 and V is TRBV18; 7 bases fit TRBD2. Germline CDR1 reads KGHSH; CDR2 reads LQKENI. J lost 3 bases, V lost 3 bases, and 2 bases had no gene match. The CDR3 contains 13 residues. CDR3 residues: CASSPLAGYEQYF. The CDR3 DNA reads as TGTGCCAGCTCACCTTTAGCGGGCTACGAGCAGTACTTC. The variable domain in full, completed from reference TRBV18 and TRBJ2-7, reads NAGVMQNPRHLVRRRGQEARLRCSPMKGHSHVYWYRQLPEEGLKFMVYLQKENIIDESGMPKERFSAEFPKEGPSILRIQQVVRGDSAAYFCASSPLAGYEQYFGPGTRLTVT.

V usage is TRBV25-1 and J usage is TRBJ1-2, with TRBD1 as a possible D gene (5 bases). Germline assignment: CDR1 MGHDK and CDR2 SYGVNS. CDR3 length: 14 residues. Trimming removed 3 bases at V and 8 bases at J, with 16 bases between. CDR3 in DNA: TGTGCCAGCAGTGATGGGACGGGCCCGGAAGGCTACACCTTC. Translated: CASSDGTGPEGYTF.

The chain employs TRBV19 and TRBJ2-5; 9 bases are a match to TRBD2. From germline, CDR1 is LNHDA and CDR2 SQIVND (reference sequence). V shed 5 bases and J 4 bases; nucleotides not matched to a gene: 8. The CDR3 extends over 15 amino acids. CDR3 DNA sequence: TGTGCCAGTAGTGGAGCGGGAGGTTATGGAGAGACCCAGTACTTC. This gives the protein CASSGAGGYGETQYF.

J is TRBJ2-1 and V is TRBV7-9; TRBD2 agrees at 15 bases. Unmatched junction bases numbered 6, after V lost 0 bases and J lost 6 bases. This CDR3 spans 18 amino acids. Germline CDR1 is SEHNR and CDR2 is FQNEAQ (reference sequence). Written as DNA, the CDR3 is TGTGCCAGCAGCTTAGCGACACTGGGACTAGCGGGAGGCAATGAGCAGTTCTTC. This codes for CASSLATLGLAGGNEQFF.

The chain is built from TRBV6-1 and TRBJ2-3; 7 nucleotides line up with TRBD1. After removal of 3 bases from V and 6 bases from J, the junction contained 6 bases not matched to a gene. The CDR3 is 14 residues long. Germline V gene sequence: CDR1 MNHNS, CDR2 SASEGT. CDR3: CASSEGRGSDTQYF. Written as DNA, the CDR3 is TGTGCCAGCAGTGAGGGCAGGGGGAGTGATACGCAGTATTTT.

The chain has TRBV2 and TRBJ1-6, with TRBD1 identical over 8 bases. The V and J ends lost 5 bases and 6 bases, in that order; junction bases with no gene match: 6. Germline-derived CDR1 and CDR2 are SNHLY and FYNNEI. The CDR3 has 15 residues. The CDR3 coding sequence is TGTGCCAGCAGTACCCGGACAGGGAGTAATTCACCCCTCCACTTT. Its protein product is CASSTRTGSNSPLHF. The variable domain in full, with the rest retrieved from reference TRBV2 and TRBJ1-6, is EPEVTQTPSHQVTQMGQEVILRCVPISNHLYFYWYRQILGQKVEFLVSFYNNEISEKSEIFDDQFSVERPDGSNFTLKIRSTKLEDSAMYFCASSTRTGSNSPLHFGNGTRLTVT.

The genes are TRBV30 and TRBJ1-1; no clear D gene. Germline V CDR1 and CDR2: GTSNPN, SVGIG (reference sequence). This CDR3 has 12 amino acids. V dropped 2 bases and J dropped 0 bases, with 4 bases sitting between them. In nucleotides, the CDR3 is TGTGCCTGGAGTCAAATGAACACTGAAGCTTTCTTT. This translates into CAWSQMNTEAFF.

This clone was seen only a few times. This chain uses TRBV10-3 with TRBJ2-7; D gene uncertain. The germline V gene has CDR1 ENHRY and CDR2 SYGVKD. This CDR3 has 13 amino acids. The germline V and J ends were trimmed by 9 bases and 4 bases, with 16 bases remaining between them. The CDR3 nucleotides are TGTGCCATTCGGCCAGGAGCAGCGTACGAGCAGTACTTC. It encodes CAIRPGAAYEQYF.

The rearrangement uses TRBV7-9 and TRBJ1-1, with TRBD1 identical over 8 bases. Per the germline V gene, CDR1 is SEHNR and CDR2 is FQNEAQ (reference sequence). V was pared by 3 bases and J by 6 bases, with 6 bases of the junction left unmatched. This CDR3 is built from 14 residues. The CDR3 region has the DNA TGTGCCAGCAGCTTGCCAGGGGGCGACGCTGAAGCTTTCTTT. It translates to CASSLPGGDAEAFF. Supplemented by reference TRBV7-9 and TRBJ1-1, the full variable domain reads DTGVSQNPRHKITKRGQNVTFRCDPISEHNRLYWYRQTLGQGPEFLTYFQNEAQLEKSRLLSDRFSAERPKGSFSTLEIQRTEQGDSAMYLCASSLPGGDAEAFFGQGTRLTVV.

This sequence joins TRBV2 and TRBJ2-2, with D uncertain. V gave up 1 base and J gave up 5 bases, with 5 bases separating them. The CDR3 consists of 13 residues. CDR1 is SNHLY and CDR2 is FYNNEI in the germline V gene. The CDR3 is CASSEGGTGELFF. The CDR3 nucleotides read TGTGCCAGCAGTGAAGGGGGAACCGGGGAGCTGTTTTTT.